This T cell receptor beta chain emerged from a study of blood T cell repertoires in COVID-19. Libraries were prepared by immunoSEQ multiplex PCR; TCRdb keeps only in-frame clonotypes and omits some of them. The sample lists some 140,000 clones, 84% occurring once. The CDR3 totals 21 residues. With 3 bases clipped from V and 0 bases from J, the junction kept 17 bases outside the gene matches. Germline V CDR1 and CDR2: LNHNV, YYDKDF (reference sequence). Input material: peripheral blood. The rearrangement joins TRBV15 to TRBJ2-7, with TRBD2 matching 13 bases. This TCR derives from a man aged 55-75 years with acute or convalescent COVID-19. CDR3 nucleotide sequence: TGTGCCACCAGCAGGGTCCGACTAGCGGGAGGTTCGGGCTTGGGCTCCTACGAGCAGTACTTC. Its protein is CATSRVRLAGGSGLGSYEQYF. Together with reference TRBV15 and TRBJ2-7, the CDR3 gives the full variable domain: DAMVIQNPRYQVTQFGKPVTLSCSQTLNHNVMYWYQQKSSQAPKLLFHYYDKDFNNEADTPDNFQSRRPNTSFCFLDIRSPGLGDTAMYLCATSRVRLAGGSGLGSYEQYFGPGTRLTVT.